These 5 T cell receptor beta chains were sequenced from one sample in a study of tumor and adjacent non-tumor tissue in lung cancer. RNA was extracted from bulk tissue without any cell sorting. A modified ARM-PCR protocol with three rounds of nested PCR amplified TCRbeta. MiXCR, applied by TCRdb to the multiplex PCR reads, yields one record per CDR3 protein. This table holds approximately 120,000 distinct CDR3 sequences, 75% found once. Material: lung tumor tissue. These receptors originate from an older woman with non-small cell lung cancer.

Comments on this clonotype: A much bigger clone sits one base away, suggesting this may be a read error. The gene calls are TRBV6-2 or TRBV6-3 and TRBJ1-2, with D uncertain. Between the trimmed V and J ends, which lost 11 bases and 0 bases, there was a span of 19 bases. Looked up from germline, CDR1 is MNHEY and CDR2 is SVGEGT. This CDR3 comprises 15 residues. The CDR3 sequence is CAGTQRGSANYGYTF. CDR3 sequence (DNA): TGTGCCGGCACCCAGCGGGGTTCGGCTAACTATGGCTACACCTTC.

This clonotype has a count of ten or more. The rearrangement uses TRBV29-1 and TRBJ1-4; D is ambiguous. The ends were cut back, 5 bases at V and 0 bases at J, with 7 bases in the middle. CDR1 and CDR2 from the germline V gene are SQVTM and ANQGSEA. CDR3 length: 13 amino acids. The DNA of the CDR3 is TGCAGCGTTTTGCAGGCAACTAATGAAAAACTGTTTTTT. It encodes CSVLQATNEKLFF.

On this clonotype itself: Just one base apart from a much larger clone, this may be a read error. The chain employs TRBV5-6 and TRBJ2-3; TRBD2 agrees at 10 bases. Germline values: CDR1 SGHDT, CDR2 YYEEEE. The CDR3 is 18 residues long. The CDR3 coding sequence is TGTGCCAACAGCTTGCTAGCGGGGGTTCATTCTAGCACAGATACGCAGTATTTT. Amino acid sequence: CANSLLAGVHSSTDTQYF.

This clonotype turned up a few times. One base away lies a much larger clone, so this may be a sequencing read error. Written as DNA, the CDR3 is TGTGCCAACAGCTTAGGCAGGGATCTTGGCTACACCTTC. It encodes CANSLGRDLGYTF. This chain joins TRBV11-3 and TRBJ1-2; perhaps TRBD1 as D (5 bases). The CDR3 spans 13 residues. Germline assignment: CDR1 SGHNT and CDR2 YENEEA.

A note on this clonotype: This clone may be a read error of a much larger clone one base away. The chain uses TRBV4-1 and TRBJ1-5, with a weak D call TRBD1 (5 bases). The CDR3 contains 16 residues. The germline V gene has CDR1 MGHRA and CDR2 YSYEKL. Here the CDR3 reads CASGQEVTGRNQPQHF. CDR3 in DNA: TGCGCCAGCGGCCAAGAGGTCACAGGTCGCAATCAGCCCCAGCATTTT.